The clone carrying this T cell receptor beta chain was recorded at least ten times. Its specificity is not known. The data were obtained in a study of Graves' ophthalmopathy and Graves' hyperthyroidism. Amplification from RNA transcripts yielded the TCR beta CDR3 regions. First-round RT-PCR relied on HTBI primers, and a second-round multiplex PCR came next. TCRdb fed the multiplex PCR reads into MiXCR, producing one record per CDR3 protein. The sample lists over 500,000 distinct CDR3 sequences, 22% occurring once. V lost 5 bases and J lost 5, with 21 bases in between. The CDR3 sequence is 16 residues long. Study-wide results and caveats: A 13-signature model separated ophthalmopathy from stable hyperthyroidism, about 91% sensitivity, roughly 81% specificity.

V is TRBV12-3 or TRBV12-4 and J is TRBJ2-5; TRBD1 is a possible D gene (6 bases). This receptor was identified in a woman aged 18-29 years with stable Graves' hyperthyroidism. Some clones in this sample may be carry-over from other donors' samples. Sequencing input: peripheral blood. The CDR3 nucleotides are TGTGCCAGCAGTCTTTACGCGACAGGATCGGTGGAGACCCAGTACTTC. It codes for CASSLYATGSVETQYF.